This T cell receptor (beta chain) stems from a study of shared clonotypes between healthy human individuals. Study overall: Two women and a few men aged 18 to 49 served as donors. Each donor's CD8 memory used one plate, CD8 naive two, each CD4 subset three.

As defined, naive CD8 cells were CD45RO-negative and positively selected for CCR7, with terminally differentiated effector memory CD45RA+ cells excluded. For this clone: Its specificity is not known.

Germline V gene sequence: CDR1 MNHNS, CDR2 SASEGT. CDR3 size: 16 residues. Trimming at V came to 4 bases and at J to 8 bases, leaving 12 bases not matched to a gene. In replicate PCRs of sorted subsets, 150 to 200 ng DNA, some 28,000 T cell genomes, was used. Profiled with immunoSEQ multiplex PCR; TCRdb holds only in-frame clones, not every one. The repertoire holds around 2,100,000 clones, over 85% seen once, with less than 1.5% in the top ten. Study-level points and caveats: Clonotype sharing among the donors was expected to vary with sequencing depth.

The clonotype was recovered from a man aged 18 to 29 in good health. The gene calls are TRBV6-1 and TRBJ2-1; 9 nucleotides agree with TRBD1. The sequenced sample was naive CD8+ T cells sorted from blood. Here the CDR3 DNA reads TGTGCCAGCAGTGCTCGCGGACAGGGGTTGTTCGATGAGCAGTTCTTC. This sequence encodes CASSARGQGLFDEQFF.